Here is one T cell receptor (beta chain) with its context. This CDR3 comprises 12 residues. V was cut by 3 bases and J by 13 bases, with 10 bases left in between. The V gene's germline CDR1 is WNHNN and CDR2 SYGVQD (reference sequence). This sample was included in a study of radiotherapy plus CTLA-4 blockade in lung cancer. Assay: immunoSEQ multiplex PCR; the TCRdb copy retains only in-frame clones and omits some. The data contain 52,000 or so clones, around 85% of them singletons. The sequence was obtained from a human donor with non-small cell lung cancer who had a partial response to radiotherapy plus ipilimumab. The source material was peripheral blood, sampled from a patient treated with radiotherapy plus ipilimumab. J is TRBJ1-6 and V is TRBV10-1; possibly TRBD1 for D (5 bases). Here the CDR3 DNA reads TGCGCCAGCAGTGACCAGGGTAGTCCCCTCCACTTT. Residues: CASSDQGSPLHF.